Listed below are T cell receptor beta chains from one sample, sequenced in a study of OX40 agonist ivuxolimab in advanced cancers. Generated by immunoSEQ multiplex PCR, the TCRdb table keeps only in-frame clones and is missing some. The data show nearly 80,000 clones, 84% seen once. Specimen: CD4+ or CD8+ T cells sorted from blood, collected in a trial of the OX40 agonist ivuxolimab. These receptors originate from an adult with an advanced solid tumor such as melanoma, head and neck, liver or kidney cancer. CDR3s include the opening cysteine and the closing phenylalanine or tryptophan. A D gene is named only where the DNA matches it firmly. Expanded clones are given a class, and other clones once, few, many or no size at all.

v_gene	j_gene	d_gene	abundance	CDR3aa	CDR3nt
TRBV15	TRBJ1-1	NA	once	CATSRDGENTEAFF	TGTGCCACCAGCAGAGACGGGGAGAACACTGAAGCTTTCTTT
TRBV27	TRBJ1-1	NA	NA	CASSPPRSQAVTEAFF	TGTGCCAGCAGTCCTCCCCGATCTCAGGCCGTCACTGAAGCTTTCTTT
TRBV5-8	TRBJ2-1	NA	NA	CASILEGSSYNEQFF	TGTGCCAGCATCCTCGAGGGGAGCTCCTACAATGAGCAGTTCTTC
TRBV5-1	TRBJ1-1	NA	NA	CASSLEMNTEAFF	TGCGCCAGCAGCTTGGAGATGAACACTGAAGCTTTCTTT
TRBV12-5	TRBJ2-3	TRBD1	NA	CASGLFGTGGWNTQYF	TGTGCTAGTGGTTTGTTCGGGACAGGGGGGTGGAATACGCAGTATTTT
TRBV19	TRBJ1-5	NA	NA	CASRGSNQPQHF	TGTGCCAGTAGGGGGTCGAATCAGCCCCAGCATTTT
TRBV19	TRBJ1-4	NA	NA	CASRERNEKLFF	TGTGCCAGTAGGGAGAGAAATGAAAAACTGTTTTTT
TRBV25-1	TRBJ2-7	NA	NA	CASKGLRSYEQYF	TGTGCCAGCAAAGGACTCCGCTCCTACGAGCAGTACTTC
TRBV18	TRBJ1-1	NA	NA	CASSPGQLVTEAFF	TGTGCCAGCTCACCAGGACAGCTAGTCACTGAAGCTTTCTTT
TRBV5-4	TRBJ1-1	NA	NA	CASSRGNTEAFF	TGTGCCAGCAGCCGGGGAAACACTGAAGCTTTCTTT
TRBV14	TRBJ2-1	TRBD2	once	CASSRGLADEQFF	TGTGCCAGCAGCCGAGGACTAGCCGATGAGCAGTTCTTC
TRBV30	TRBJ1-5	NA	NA	CAWSLGGSNQPQHF	TGTGCCTGGAGTCTAGGGGGTAGCAATCAGCCCCAGCATTTT
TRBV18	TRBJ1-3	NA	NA	CASSLQPGSSSTIYF	TGTGCCAGCTCACTGCAACCGGGATCCTCCAGCACCATATATTTT
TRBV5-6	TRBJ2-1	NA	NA	CASSPRETTYYRSYNEQFF	TGTGCCAGCAGTCCCCGAGAAACCACTTATTACCGCTCCTACAATGAGCAGTTCTTC
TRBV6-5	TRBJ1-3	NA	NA	CASSRTSGNTIYF	TGTGCCAGCAGCCGGACCTCTGGAAACACCATATATTTT
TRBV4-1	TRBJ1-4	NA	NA	CASSLPAGSHHNEKLFF	TGCGCCAGCAGCCTACCGGCAGGGTCGCACCACAATGAAAAACTGTTTTTT
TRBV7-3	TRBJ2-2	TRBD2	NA	CASSSLAGGTGELFF	TGTGCCAGCAGCTCCCTAGCGGGAGGTACCGGGGAGCTGTTTTTT
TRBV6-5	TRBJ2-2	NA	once	CASSYRQNTGELFF	TGTGCCAGCAGTTACAGACAGAACACCGGGGAGCTGTTTTTT
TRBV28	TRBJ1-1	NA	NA	CASTNLGMNTEAFF	TGTGCCAGCACCAACCTAGGTATGAACACTGAAGCTTTCTTT
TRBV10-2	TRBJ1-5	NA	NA	CASSKGDTNQPQHF	TGCGCCAGCAGTAAGGGGGATACCAATCAGCCCCAGCATTTT
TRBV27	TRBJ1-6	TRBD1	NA	CASSLWTGGLGSPLHF	TGTGCCAGCAGTTTATGGACAGGGGGCCTAGGTTCACCCCTCCACTTT
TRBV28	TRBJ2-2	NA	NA	CASSRIQGNLWELFF	TGTGCCAGCAGTCGAATCCAGGGGAATCTCTGGGAGCTGTTTTTT
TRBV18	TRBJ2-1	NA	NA	CASSPGAGKYNEQFF	TGTGCCAGCTCACCAGGGGCAGGGAAGTACAATGAGCAGTTCTTC
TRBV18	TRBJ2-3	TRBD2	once	CASSSSSGSGTDTQYF	TGTGCCAGCTCATCCTCTAGCGGGAGCGGTACAGATACGCAGTATTTT
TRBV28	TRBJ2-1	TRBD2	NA	CASSTGTPGLANNEQFF	TGTGCCAGCAGTACCGGGACTCCGGGACTAGCCAACAATGAGCAGTTCTTC
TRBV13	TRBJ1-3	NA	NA	CASSYTSSGNTIYF	TGTGCCAGCAGCTACACCAGCTCTGGAAACACCATATATTTT
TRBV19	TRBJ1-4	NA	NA	CASVRTNYGLTNEKLFF	TGTGCCAGCGTCAGAACAAACTACGGTTTAACTAATGAAAAACTGTTTTTT
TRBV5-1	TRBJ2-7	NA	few	CASSLGLGYEQYF	TGCGCCAGCAGCTTGGGTTTGGGCTACGAGCAGTACTTC
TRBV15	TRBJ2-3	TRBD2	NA	CATSRGVLAETDTQYF	TGTGCCACCAGCAGAGGTGTACTAGCGGAAACAGATACGCAGTATTTT
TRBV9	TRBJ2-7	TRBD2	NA	CASSVGRSGIGYEQYF	TGTGCCAGCAGCGTGGGCCGTAGCGGGATAGGTTACGAGCAGTACTTC
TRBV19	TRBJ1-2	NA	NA	CASSFSGTPGYTF	TGTGCCAGTAGTTTCTCCGGGACTCCTGGCTACACCTTC
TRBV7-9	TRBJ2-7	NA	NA	CASSLVQTYEQYF	TGTGCCAGCAGCTTAGTTCAGACCTACGAGCAGTACTTC
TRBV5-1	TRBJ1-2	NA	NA	CASSLNTNYGYTF	TGCGCCAGCAGCTTGAATACTAACTATGGCTACACCTTC
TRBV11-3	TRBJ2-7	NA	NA	CASSLGNSYEQYF	TGTGCCAGCAGCTTAGGGAACTCCTACGAGCAGTACTTC
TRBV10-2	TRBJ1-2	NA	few	CASSEATDYGYTF	TGCGCCAGCAGTGAGGCGACGGACTATGGCTACACCTTC
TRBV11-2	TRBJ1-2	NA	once	CASSLLTETPGGYTF	TGTGCCAGCAGCTTATTGACGGAAACCCCAGGTGGCTACACCTTC
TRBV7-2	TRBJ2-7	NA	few	CASSPTSGGSYEQYF	TGTGCCAGCAGCCCGACCTCTGGGGGCTCCTACGAGCAGTACTTC